Sequencing of this T cell receptor beta chain was carried out in a study of OX40 agonist ivuxolimab in advanced cancers. Study summary: Treatment of patients was with ivuxolimab, an agonistic anti-OX40 (CD134) antibody.

V gave up 4 bases and J gave up 6 bases, with 19 bases separating them. CDR3 length: 16 residues. Germline CDR1 reads MGHRA; CDR2 reads YSYEKL. The method was immunoSEQ multiplex PCR; TCRdb's version includes in-frame clones alone and lacks a portion of them. The sample records about 20,000 clones, 79% being singletons. The J gene is TRBJ1-5, the V gene TRBV4-1; D possibly corresponds to TRBD1 (6 bases). The source material was CD4+ or CD8+ T cells sorted from blood, sampled in a trial of the OX40 agonist ivuxolimab. This clonotype was obtained from an adult with an advanced solid tumor such as melanoma, head and neck, liver or kidney cancer. This chain's CDR3 is CASSPPIAGVTQPQHF. For the CDR3, the DNA is TGCGCCAGCAGCCCGCCTATAGCAGGGGTAACTCAGCCCCAGCATTTT.